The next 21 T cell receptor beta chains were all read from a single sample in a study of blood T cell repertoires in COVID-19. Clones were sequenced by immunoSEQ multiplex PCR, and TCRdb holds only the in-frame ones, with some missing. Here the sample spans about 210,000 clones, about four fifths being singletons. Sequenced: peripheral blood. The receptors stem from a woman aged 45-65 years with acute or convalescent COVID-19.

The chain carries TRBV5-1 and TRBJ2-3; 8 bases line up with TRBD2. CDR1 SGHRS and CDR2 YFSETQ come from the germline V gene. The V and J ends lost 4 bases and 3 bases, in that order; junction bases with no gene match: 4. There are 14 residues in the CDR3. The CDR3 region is CASSETSATDTQYF. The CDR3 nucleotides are TGCGCCAGCAGCGAGACTAGCGCAACAGATACGCAGTATTTT.

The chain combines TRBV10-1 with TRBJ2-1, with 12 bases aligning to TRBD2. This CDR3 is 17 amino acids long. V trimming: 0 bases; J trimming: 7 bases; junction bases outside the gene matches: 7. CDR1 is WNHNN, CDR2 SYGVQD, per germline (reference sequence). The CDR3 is CASSESRSGTSGNEQFF. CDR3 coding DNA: TGCGCCAGCAGTGAGTCTCGCTCCGGGACTAGCGGGAATGAGCAGTTCTTC.

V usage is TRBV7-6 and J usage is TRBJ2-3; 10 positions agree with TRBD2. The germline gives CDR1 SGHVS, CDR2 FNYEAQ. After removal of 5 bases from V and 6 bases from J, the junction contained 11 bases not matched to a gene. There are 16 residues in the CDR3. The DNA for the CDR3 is TGTGCCAGCAGCCAAGGACTAGCGGCTCCACACGATACGCAGTATTTT. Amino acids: CASSQGLAAPHDTQYF.

CDR3 sequence reads: CASSQDVYEQYF. Written as DNA, the CDR3 is TGTGCCAGCAGCCAAGATGTATACGAGCAGTACTTC. The chain uses TRBV4-2 and TRBJ2-7; D is ambiguous. With 0 bases removed from V and 4 bases from J, the gap between germline ends came to 4 bases. Germline lookup yields CDR1 LGHNA and CDR2 YNFKEQ. This CDR3 has 12 residues.

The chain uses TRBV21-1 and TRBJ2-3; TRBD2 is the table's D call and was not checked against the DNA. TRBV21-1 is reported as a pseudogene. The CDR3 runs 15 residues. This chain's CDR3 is CASIPGLADTDTQYF. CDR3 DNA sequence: TGTGCCAGCATCCCGGGACTAGCGGACACAGATACGCAGTATTTT.

In DNA form, the CDR3 reads TGTGCCAGCAGCCAAGTGTGGGACAGGAACGTCTCGGAGACCCAGTACTTC. It specifies CASSQVWDRNVSETQYF. This chain uses TRBV3-1 (or the pseudogene TRBV3-2) with TRBJ2-5, with 8 bases lining up with TRBD1. After removal of 1 base from V and 5 bases from J, the junction contained 12 bases not matched to a gene. Looked up from germline, CDR1 is LGHDT and CDR2 is YNNKEL (reference sequence). The CDR3 runs to 17 residues.

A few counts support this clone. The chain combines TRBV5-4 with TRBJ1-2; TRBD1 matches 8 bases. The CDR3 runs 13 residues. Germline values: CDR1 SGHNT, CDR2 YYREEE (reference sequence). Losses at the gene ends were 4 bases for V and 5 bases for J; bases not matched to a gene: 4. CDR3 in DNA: TGTGCCAGCAGCCCCAACAGGGGGTATGGCTACACCTTC. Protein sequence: CASSPNRGYGYTF. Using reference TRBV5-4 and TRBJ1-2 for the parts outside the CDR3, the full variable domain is ETGVTQSPTHLIKTRGQQVTLRCSSQSGHNTVSWYQQALGQGPQFIFQYYREEENGRGNFPPRFSGLQFPNYSSELNVNALELDDSALYLCASSPNRGYGYTFGSGTRLTVV.

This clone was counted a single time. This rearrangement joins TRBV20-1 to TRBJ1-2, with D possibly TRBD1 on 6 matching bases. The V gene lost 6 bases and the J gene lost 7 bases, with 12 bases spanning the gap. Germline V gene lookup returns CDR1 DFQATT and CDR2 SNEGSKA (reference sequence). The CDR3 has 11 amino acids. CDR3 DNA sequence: TGCAGTGCAGCAGGGGTTAGTGGCTACACCTTC. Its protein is CSAAGVSGYTF.

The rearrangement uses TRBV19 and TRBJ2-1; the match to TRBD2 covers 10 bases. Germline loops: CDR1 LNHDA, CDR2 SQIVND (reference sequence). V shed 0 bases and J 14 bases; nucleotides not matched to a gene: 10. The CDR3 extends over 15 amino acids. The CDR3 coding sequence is TGTGCCAGTAGTATAGAAGGGGCTAGCGGGGGTCCTAAGTTCTTC. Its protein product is CASSIEGASGGPKFF.

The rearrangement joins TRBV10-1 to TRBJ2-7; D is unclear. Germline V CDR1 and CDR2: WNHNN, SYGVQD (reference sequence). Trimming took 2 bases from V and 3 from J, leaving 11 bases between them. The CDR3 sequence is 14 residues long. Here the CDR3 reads CASSETHSYYEQYF. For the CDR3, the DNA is TGCGCCAGCAGTGAGACCCACAGCTACTACGAGCAGTACTTC.

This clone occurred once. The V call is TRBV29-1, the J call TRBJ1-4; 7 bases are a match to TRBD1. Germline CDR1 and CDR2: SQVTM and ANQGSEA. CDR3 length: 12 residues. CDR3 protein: CTGQDPNEKLFF. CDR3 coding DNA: TGCACTGGACAGGATCCTAATGAAAAACTGTTTTTT.

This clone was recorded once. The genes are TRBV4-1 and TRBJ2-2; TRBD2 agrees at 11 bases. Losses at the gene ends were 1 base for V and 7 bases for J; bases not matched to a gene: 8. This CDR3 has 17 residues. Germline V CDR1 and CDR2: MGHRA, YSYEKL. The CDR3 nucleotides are TGCGCCAGCAGCCAAGGACGGCTAGCGGGAGGTATCGGGGAGCTGTTTTTT. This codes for CASSQGRLAGGIGELFF.

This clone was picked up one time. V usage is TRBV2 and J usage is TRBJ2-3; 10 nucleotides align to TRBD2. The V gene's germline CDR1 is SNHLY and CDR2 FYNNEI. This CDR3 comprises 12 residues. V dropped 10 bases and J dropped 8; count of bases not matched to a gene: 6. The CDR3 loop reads CAIGTSEGTQYF. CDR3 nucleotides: TGTGCCATCGGGACTAGCGAGGGTACGCAGTATTTT.

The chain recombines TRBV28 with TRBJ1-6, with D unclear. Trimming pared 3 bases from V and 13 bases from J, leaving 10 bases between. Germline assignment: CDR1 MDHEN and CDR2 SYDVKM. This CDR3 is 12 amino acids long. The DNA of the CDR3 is TGTGCCAGCAGTTTTCGGGAGGCGCCCCTCCACTTT. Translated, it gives CASSFREAPLHF.

CDR3 nucleotide sequence: TGCGCCAGCAGCTCGTCAGTGGGCGCGGGGTATACGCAGTATTTT. Translated, it gives CASSSSVGAGYTQYF. The chain carries TRBV5-1 and TRBJ2-3, with D perhaps matching TRBD2 (6 bases). Trimming left V 3 bases short and J 7 bases short, with 18 bases between. Germline CDR1 SGHRS, CDR2 YFSETQ. The CDR3 is 15 residues long.

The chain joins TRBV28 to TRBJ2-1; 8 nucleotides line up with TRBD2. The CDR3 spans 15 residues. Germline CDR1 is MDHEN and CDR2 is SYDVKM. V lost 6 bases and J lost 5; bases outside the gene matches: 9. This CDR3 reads CASRQGGLANNEQFF. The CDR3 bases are TGTGCCAGCAGACAGGGTGGACTAGCAAACAATGAGCAGTTCTTC.

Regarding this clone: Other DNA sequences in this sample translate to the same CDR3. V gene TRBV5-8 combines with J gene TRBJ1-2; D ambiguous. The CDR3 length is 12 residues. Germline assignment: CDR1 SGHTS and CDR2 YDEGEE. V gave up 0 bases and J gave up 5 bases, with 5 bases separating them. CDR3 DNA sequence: TGTGCCAGCAGCTTGGCCAGTTATGGCTACACCTTC. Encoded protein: CASSLASYGYTF.

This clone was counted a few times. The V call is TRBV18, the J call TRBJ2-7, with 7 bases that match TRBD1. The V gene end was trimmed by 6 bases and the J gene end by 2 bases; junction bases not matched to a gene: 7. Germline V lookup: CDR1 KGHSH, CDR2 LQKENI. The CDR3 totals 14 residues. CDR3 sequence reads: CASSLRQGPYEQYF. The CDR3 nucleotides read TGTGCCAGCTCTCTCCGACAGGGACCCTACGAGCAGTACTTC. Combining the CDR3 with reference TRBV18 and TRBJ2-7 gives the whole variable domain NAGVMQNPRHLVRRRGQEARLRCSPMKGHSHVYWYRQLPEEGLKFMVYLQKENIIDESGMPKERFSAEFPKEGPSILRIQQVVRGDSAAYFCASSLRQGPYEQYFGPGTRLTVT.

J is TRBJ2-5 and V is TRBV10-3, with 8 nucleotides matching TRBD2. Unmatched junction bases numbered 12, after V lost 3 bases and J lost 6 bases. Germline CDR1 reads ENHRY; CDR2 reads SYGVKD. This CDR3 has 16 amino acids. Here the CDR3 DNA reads TGTGCCATCAGTGATATGTCGTTGGGTAGCGGGAAGACCCAGTACTTC. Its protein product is CAISDMSLGSGKTQYF.

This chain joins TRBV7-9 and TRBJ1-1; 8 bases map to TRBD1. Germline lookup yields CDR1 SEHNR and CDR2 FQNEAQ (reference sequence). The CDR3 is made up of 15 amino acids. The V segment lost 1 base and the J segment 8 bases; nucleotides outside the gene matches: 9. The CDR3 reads CASSLEVWGQEEAFF. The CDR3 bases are TGTGCCAGCAGCTTAGAGGTATGGGGACAGGAGGAAGCTTTCTTT.

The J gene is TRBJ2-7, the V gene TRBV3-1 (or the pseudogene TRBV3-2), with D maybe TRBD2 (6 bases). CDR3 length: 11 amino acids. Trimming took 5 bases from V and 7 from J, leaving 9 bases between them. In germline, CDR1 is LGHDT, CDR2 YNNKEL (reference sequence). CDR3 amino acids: CASSGGREQYF. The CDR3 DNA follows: TGTGCCAGCAGCGGAGGGCGAGAGCAGTACTTC.